A single sample gave rise to the 18 T cell receptor beta chains below, sequenced in a study of T cell responses to AZD1222 COVID-19 vaccine. The data were produced by immunoSEQ multiplex PCR, yet TCRdb's version contains in-frame clones alone and is incomplete. The sample yields about 140,000 clones, 89% seen once. The sequencing used peripheral blood, collected on day 0 of AZD1222 vaccination. Receptors were obtained from an adult in good health.

This chain links TRBV4-2 with TRBJ2-7, with a possible D match to TRBD1 (6 bases). The length of the CDR3 is 14 residues. Per the germline V gene, CDR1 is LGHNA and CDR2 is YNFKEQ. V lost 5 bases and J 6 bases, leaving 17 bases between the germline ends. The CDR3 region is CASSKDWDTTEQYF. The CDR3 region has the DNA TGTGCCAGCAGCAAGGACTGGGACACGACCGAGCAGTACTTC.

The chain recombines TRBV18 with TRBJ1-1; 10 bases align to TRBD1. CDR3 length: 15 amino acids. Germline-derived CDR1 and CDR2 are KGHSH and LQKENI. With 6 bases clipped from V and 0 bases from J, the junction kept 4 bases outside the gene matches. The CDR3 here is CASSRGQGMNTEAFF. CDR3 coding DNA: TGTGCCAGCTCGCGGGGACAGGGGATGAACACTGAAGCTTTCTTT.

This rearrangement joins TRBV7-8 to TRBJ2-2, with D unclear. The CDR3 contains 15 residues. V gave up 5 bases and J gave up 1 base, with 11 bases separating them. CDR1 is SGHVS and CDR2 is FQNEAQ in the germline V gene. The CDR3 sequence is CASSPPWGNTGELFF. The CDR3 bases are TGTGCCAGCAGCCCTCCATGGGGGAACACCGGGGAGCTGTTTTTT.

The chain is built from TRBV2 and TRBJ1-4; 7 nucleotides match TRBD1. The length of the CDR3 is 13 residues. From germline, CDR1 is SNHLY and CDR2 FYNNEI. Trimming at V came to 10 bases and at J to 7 bases, leaving 9 bases not matched to a gene. The DNA of the CDR3 is TGTGCCATCCACAGGGGCCCAGGTGAAAAACTGTTTTTT. Translation: CAIHRGPGEKLFF.

This chain uses TRBV15 with TRBJ1-6, with a possible D match to TRBD1 (6 bases). Germline-derived CDR1 and CDR2 are LNHNV and YYDKDF (reference sequence). Trimming cost V 6 bases and J 9 bases, with 15 bases left between them. The CDR3 covers 14 residues. CDR3 residues: CATRGPGEASPLHF. CDR3 nucleotide sequence: TGTGCCACCAGAGGCCCAGGGGAGGCTTCACCCCTCCACTTT.

V usage is TRBV19 and J usage is TRBJ1-6; 10 positions agree with TRBD1. Trimming cost V 4 bases and J 7 bases; bases outside gene matches: 4. CDR3 size: 15 residues. Per the germline V gene, CDR1 is LNHDA and CDR2 is SQIVND (reference sequence). The CDR3 is CASSTRDRGNSPLHF. As DNA, the CDR3 is TGTGCCAGTAGTACCCGGGACAGGGGAAATTCACCCCTCCACTTT.

The rearrangement joins TRBV27 to TRBJ1-6, with TRBD1 matching 7 bases. CDR1 and CDR2 (germline): MNHEY, SMNVEV (reference sequence). CDR3 length: 14 amino acids. Trimming cost V 6 bases and J 1 base; bases outside gene matches: 0. The DNA of the CDR3 is TGTGCCAGCAGGACAGGGTCCTATAATTCACCCCTCCACTTT. It encodes CASRTGSYNSPLHF.

The V call is TRBV7-2, the J call TRBJ1-2, with TRBD1 matching over 9 bases. The ends lost 6 bases at V and 2 bases at J; junction bases unmatched: 4. There are 14 residues in the CDR3. The germline V gene encodes CDR1 SGHTA and CDR2 FQGNSA. CDR3 sequence: CASSRGQGNYGYTF. Written as DNA, the CDR3 is TGTGCCAGCAGTCGGGGACAGGGAAACTATGGCTACACCTTC.

This chain connects TRBV6-5 to TRBJ1-5, with a weak D call TRBD1 (5 bases). The CDR3 covers 14 residues. Germline loops: CDR1 MNHEY, CDR2 SVGAGI. V lost 6 bases and J lost 0, with 9 bases in between. The DNA of the CDR3 is TGTGCCAGCAGGACAGACTATAGCAATCAGCCCCAGCATTTT. Residues: CASRTDYSNQPQHF.

CDR3: CATSDRKGPRDTQYF. CDR3 nucleotide sequence: TGTGCCACCAGTGACCGGAAGGGACCGCGAGATACGCAGTATTTT. The gene calls are TRBV24-1 and TRBJ2-3; D may be TRBD1 or TRBD2 (5 bases each). This CDR3 comprises 15 residues. Germline V CDR1 and CDR2: KGHDR, SFDVKD. V gave up 4 bases and J gave up 5 bases, with 15 bases separating them.

For the CDR3, the DNA is TGTGCCACCAGGGAAGGTGGCTACACCTTC. Protein product: CATREGGYTF. The V and J genes are TRBV6-1 and TRBJ1-2, with a tentative D call TRBD1 (5 bases). CDR3 length: 10 residues. Germline V lookup: CDR1 MNHNS, CDR2 SASEGT. V lost 10 bases to trimming and J lost 7 bases, with 10 bases between them.

The chain combines TRBV5-4 with TRBJ2-7, with 11 bases aligning to TRBD2. The germline CDR1 and CDR2 sequences are SGHNT and YYREEE (reference sequence). V lost 3 bases to trimming and J lost 3 bases; unmatched junction nucleotides: 5. The length of the CDR3 is 15 residues. The DNA of the CDR3 is TGTGCCAGCAGCTCCGGCCTAGCGGGAGGCTACGAGCAGTACTTC. Its translation: CASSSGLAGGYEQYF.

This clone was seen a handful of times. This chain links TRBV5-1 with TRBJ1-5; TRBD1 agrees at 7 bases. This CDR3 comprises 15 residues. In germline, CDR1 is SGHRS, CDR2 YFSETQ. Losses at the gene ends were 4 bases for V and 7 bases for J; bases not matched to a gene: 11. The CDR3 nucleotides are TGCGCCAGCAGCCAGACAACAGGGGCCAGGCAGCCCCAGCATTTT. This translates into CASSQTTGARQPQHF.

The chain uses TRBV7-9 and TRBJ2-2, with TRBD2 matching over 14 bases. Trimming removed 6 bases from V and 1 base from J; junction bases left unmatched: 4. Germline V gene sequence: CDR1 SEHNR, CDR2 FQNEAQ (reference sequence). CDR3 size: 17 residues. This chain's CDR3 is CASRTGLAGVNTGELFF. The CDR3 region has the DNA TGTGCCAGCAGAACGGGACTAGCGGGGGTGAACACCGGGGAGCTGTTTTTT.

The chain carries TRBV6-5 and TRBJ1-4, with D possibly matching TRBD1 (5 bases). Germline V lookup: CDR1 MNHEY, CDR2 SVGAGI. V was trimmed by 4 bases and J by 8 bases, leaving 14 bases between them. The CDR3 consists of 14 residues. CDR3 amino acids: CASSSDGRGEKLFF. CDR3 nucleotide sequence: TGTGCCAGCAGTTCGGACGGAAGGGGAGAAAAACTGTTTTTT.

V is TRBV3-1 (or the pseudogene TRBV3-2) and J is TRBJ2-3; 12 nucleotides line up with TRBD2. V shed 3 bases, J shed 2 bases, and the junction held 6 bases outside the gene matches. Germline CDR1 LGHDT, CDR2 YNNKEL (reference sequence). This CDR3 has 17 residues. The CDR3 protein is CASSHRLAGVSTDTQYF. The CDR3 DNA reads as TGTGCCAGCAGCCACCGACTAGCGGGAGTTTCCACAGATACGCAGTATTTT.

The V and J genes are TRBV27 and TRBJ2-1; TRBD2 agrees at 11 bases. V was pared by 3 bases and J by 8 bases, with 3 bases of the junction left unmatched. The CDR3 runs to 14 residues. The germline CDR1 and CDR2 sequences are MNHEY and SMNVEV (reference sequence). DNA for the CDR3: TGTGCCAGCAGTTTTGGGACTAGCGGCCATGAGCAGTTCTTC. Translated, it gives CASSFGTSGHEQFF.

In its sample, this clone was seen a few times. V usage is TRBV28 and J usage is TRBJ1-4, with unresolved D. This CDR3 is built from 14 residues. Looked up from germline, CDR1 is MDHEN and CDR2 is SYDVKM. Trimming shortened V by 7 bases and J by 3 bases, and 12 bases separated the two germline ends. As DNA, the CDR3 is TGTGCCAGCACCCTCGGTGGGGCTAATGAAAAACTGTTTTTT. Translated, it gives CASTLGGANEKLFF.